These 7 T cell receptor beta chains came from one sample sequenced in a study of metastatic and nonmetastatic thyroid tumors (dated by TCRdb to 2020 to 2022). No treatment had been received by any patient before thyroid surgery. Library preparation was by PCR. The sample was run on an Illumina HiSeq 4000. The raw public reads went through TCRdb reprocessing: fastp at Q25, MiXCR clone calling, in-frame beta chains kept. The sample table holds roughly 46,000 clones, of which more than 20% were seen once. The leading ten clones occupy roughly 3% of the sample. The sample taken for sequencing was blood. The receptors derive from a male donor with papillary thyroid cancer or a benign thyroid nodule (not recorded which). Some clones in this sample may be carry-over from other donors' samples.

This clone was counted ten times or more. CDR3 loop: CASSPVWQPGDTQYF. The CDR3 region has the DNA TGCGCCAGCAGCCCCGTCTGGCAGCCGGGGGATACGCAGTATTTT. This chain links TRBV4-1 with TRBJ2-3; D possibly corresponds to TRBD2 (5 bases). Between the trimmed V and J ends, which lost 4 bases and 6 bases, there was a span of 17 bases. CDR3 length: 15 residues. Germline CDR1 and CDR2: MGHRA and YSYEKL.

This clone was detected a few times. The V gene is TRBV6-1, the J gene TRBJ2-7; unclear D gene. The CDR3 extends over 13 amino acids. Trimming removed 7 bases from V and 2 bases from J, with 12 bases in between. Germline CDR1 MNHNS, CDR2 SASEGT. The CDR3 protein is CASNERFTYEQYF. CDR3 nucleotides: TGTGCCAGCAACGAGCGTTTTACCTACGAGCAGTACTTC.

This clone was observed many times. CDR3 loop: CASSPRDRRNTEAFF. CDR3 bases: TGTGCCAGCAGCCCTAGGGACAGGAGAAACACTGAAGCTTTCTTT. The J gene is TRBJ1-1, the V gene TRBV3-1; 8 bases line up with TRBD1. The J segment lost 2 bases and the V segment lost 4 bases, leaving 6 bases of the junction unmatched. From germline, CDR1 is LGHDT and CDR2 YNNKEL (reference sequence). This CDR3 comprises 15 residues.

As to this clone: At one boundary the junction diverges from the germline segment, which might be a read error. The gene calls are TRBV11-3 and TRBJ2-5; 7 nucleotides align to TRBD2. The germline CDR1 and CDR2 sequences are SGHNT and YENEEA. The CDR3 length is 13 residues. In DNA form, the CDR3 reads TGTGCCAGCAGCCAATTTAGGGAGGGGACCCAGCACTTC. Translated, it gives CASSQFREGTQHF.

This clone was recorded a few times. The CDR3 DNA sequence: TGTGCCAGCAGATACCTTATGGATACAGGGGGGGAGCTGTTTTTT. This translates into CASRYLMDTGGELFF. The V call is TRBV6-5, the J call TRBJ2-2; possible D gene TRBD1, 6 bases. The CDR3 has 15 amino acids. V lost 6 bases to trimming and J lost 8 bases, with 19 bases between them. CDR1 and CDR2 from the germline V gene are MNHEY and SVGAGI.

This clone was picked up many times. The gene calls are TRBV20-1 and TRBJ2-3, with a possible D match to TRBD1 (7 bases). V gave up 4 bases and J gave up 3 bases, with 17 bases separating them. Germline V lookup: CDR1 DFQATT, CDR2 SNEGSKA (reference sequence). This CDR3 comprises 15 residues. The CDR3 nucleotides read TGCAGTGCTACGGACAGGTGGAGGGGAACAGATACGCAGTATTTT. This translates into CSATDRWRGTDTQYF.

This clone was seen repeatedly, ten times or more. V usage is TRBV10-3 and J usage is TRBJ2-1; TRBD2 matches 9 bases. V lost 4 bases and J lost 5; bases outside the gene matches: 9. CDR3 length equals 16 residues. The V gene's germline CDR1 is ENHRY and CDR2 SYGVKD. As DNA, the CDR3 is TGTGCCATCAGTGGAGTGGCGGGGGGGAGGGACAATGAGCAGTTCTTC. This translates into CAISGVAGGRDNEQFF.